A selection of T cell receptor beta chains follows, all from one sample in a study of early T cells in non-severe SARS-CoV-2 infection. TCRdb reanalysed the 5' RACE reads using MiXCR and keeps one entry per CDR3 protein. The sample holds 90,000 to 120,000 distinct CDR3 sequences, over 8.5% seen once. The specimen sequenced was whole blood. The receptors come from an adult who was a healthcare worker with PCR-confirmed SARS-CoV-2 infection or an uninfected control (not recorded which). The CDR3 runs from the conserved cysteine through the conserved F or W. The order of the fields is clone size, D gene, V gene, J gene, CDR3 protein, CDR3 DNA. The D gene is left open where the match is weak. Clone size is stated in some rows and not others, as once, few, many or a class when expanded.

clone size: many; D gene: -; V gene: TRBV28; J gene: TRBJ2-7; CDR3 protein: CASRDKTTTYEQYF; CDR3 DNA: TGTGCCAGCAGGGACAAGACCACCACCTACGAGCAGTACTTC
clone size: -; D gene: -; V gene: TRBV9; J gene: TRBJ2-2; CDR3 protein: CASSGIETGELFF; CDR3 DNA: TGTGCCAGCAGCGGGATTGAGACCGGGGAGCTGTTTTTT
clone size: many; D gene: TRBD2; V gene: TRBV11-2; J gene: TRBJ2-7; CDR3 protein: CASRSLAVYEQYF; CDR3 DNA: TGTGCCAGCAGATCCCTAGCGGTTTACGAGCAGTACTTC
clone size: few; D gene: -; V gene: TRBV12-3/TRBV12-4; J gene: TRBJ2-1; CDR3 protein: CASSPGTGVAGALHNEQFF; CDR3 DNA: TGTGCCAGCAGTCCCGGGACAGGGGTAGCGGGAGCCCTCCACAATGAGCAGTTCTTC
clone size: few; D gene: TRBD2; V gene: TRBV20-1; J gene: TRBJ2-1; CDR3 protein: CSASTSESYNEQFF; CDR3 DNA: TGCAGTGCGAGTACTAGCGAATCCTACAATGAGCAGTTCTTC
clone size: few; D gene: TRBD1; V gene: TRBV29-1; J gene: TRBJ2-5; CDR3 protein: CSVVWTGEETQYF; CDR3 DNA: TGCAGCGTTGTTTGGACAGGGGAGGAGACCCAGTACTTC
clone size: many; D gene: -; V gene: TRBV27; J gene: TRBJ2-3; CDR3 protein: CASSLLLAGRSGDTQYF; CDR3 DNA: TGTGCCAGCAGTTTATTACTGGCGGGAAGATCTGGAGATACGCAGTATTTT
clone size: few; D gene: -; V gene: TRBV6-4; J gene: TRBJ1-1; CDR3 protein: CASRKAREVSHEAFF; CDR3 DNA: TGTGCCAGCAGGAAGGCTCGGGAGGTATCGCATGAAGCTTTCTTT
clone size: many; D gene: -; V gene: TRBV7-9; J gene: TRBJ1-1; CDR3 protein: CASSPPRGGETTEAFF; CDR3 DNA: TGTGCCAGCAGCCCCCCCCGGGGGGGCGAGACCACTGAAGCTTTCTTT
clone size: few; D gene: TRBD1; V gene: TRBV4-1; J gene: TRBJ2-7; CDR3 protein: CASSQEGQGPYEQYF; CDR3 DNA: TGCGCCAGCAGCCAAGAGGGACAGGGTCCCTACGAGCAGTACTTC
clone size: -; D gene: -; V gene: TRBV5-1; J gene: TRBJ1-4; CDR3 protein: CASSLDGLSREKLFF; CDR3 DNA: TGCGCCAGCAGCTTGGATGGTCTTTCGCGGGAAAAACTGTTTTTT
clone size: many; D gene: -; V gene: TRBV30; J gene: TRBJ1-2; CDR3 protein: CAWSTEGYGYTF; CDR3 DNA: TGTGCCTGGAGTACAGAGGGGTATGGCTACACCTTC
clone size: many; D gene: -; V gene: TRBV4-1; J gene: TRBJ1-2; CDR3 protein: CASSHSIGYTF; CDR3 DNA: TGCGCCAGCAGCCACAGTATAGGCTACACCTTC
clone size: -; D gene: -; V gene: TRBV29-1; J gene: TRBJ2-2; CDR3 protein: CSVVRTANTRELFF; CDR3 DNA: TGCAGCGTTGTTCGGACCGCGAACACCAGGGAGCTGTTTTTT
clone size: -; D gene: -; V gene: TRBV20-1; J gene: TRBJ1-6; CDR3 protein: CSARVADPNSPLHF; CDR3 DNA: TGCAGTGCTAGAGTAGCGGACCCAAATTCACCCCTCCACTTT
clone size: many; D gene: TRBD2; V gene: TRBV12-3/TRBV12-4; J gene: TRBJ2-2; CDR3 protein: CASSLGLAGFTGELFF; CDR3 DNA: TGTGCCAGCAGCCTGGGACTAGCGGGATTCACCGGGGAGCTGTTTTTT
clone size: few; D gene: -; V gene: TRBV3-1; J gene: TRBJ2-1; CDR3 protein: CASSVAGMKDEQFF; CDR3 DNA: TGTGCCAGCAGCGTGGCAGGGATGAAGGATGAGCAGTTCTTC
clone size: many; D gene: -; V gene: TRBV7-2; J gene: TRBJ2-7; CDR3 protein: CASSRAWGDEQYF; CDR3 DNA: TGTGCCAGCAGTCGGGCCTGGGGGGACGAGCAGTACTTC
clone size: many; D gene: TRBD1; V gene: TRBV5-4; J gene: TRBJ1-2; CDR3 protein: CASSVQGLKDGYTF; CDR3 DNA: TGTGCCAGCAGCGTACAGGGGTTAAAGGATGGCTACACCTTC
clone size: many; D gene: -; V gene: TRBV3-1; J gene: TRBJ1-2; CDR3 protein: CASSQRQMNGYTF; CDR3 DNA: TGTGCCAGCAGCCAGAGACAGATGAATGGCTACACCTTC
clone size: -; D gene: TRBD2; V gene: TRBV5-4; J gene: TRBJ2-1; CDR3 protein: CASSLGTSGIDEQFF; CDR3 DNA: TGTGCCAGCAGCTTGGGGACTAGCGGGATAGATGAGCAGTTCTTC
clone size: few; D gene: TRBD1; V gene: TRBV9; J gene: TRBJ1-1; CDR3 protein: CASGGQGGMNTEAFF; CDR3 DNA: TGTGCCAGCGGGGGACAGGGTGGTATGAACACTGAAGCTTTCTTT
clone size: -; D gene: -; V gene: TRBV28; J gene: TRBJ2-7; CDR3 protein: CATQISNLDEQYF; CDR3 DNA: TGTGCCACCCAGATCAGTAATTTGGACGAGCAGTACTTC
clone size: few; D gene: -; V gene: TRBV20-1; J gene: TRBJ2-7; CDR3 protein: CSTGTHHEQYF; CDR3 DNA: TGCAGTACCGGGACCCATCACGAGCAGTACTTC
clone size: few; D gene: -; V gene: TRBV12-3/TRBV12-4; J gene: TRBJ2-7; CDR3 protein: CASSQLWDPRSSYEQYF; CDR3 DNA: TGTGCCAGCAGCCAACTCTGGGACCCCAGGAGCTCCTACGAGCAGTACTTC
clone size: many; D gene: -; V gene: TRBV6-2/TRBV6-3; J gene: TRBJ2-5; CDR3 protein: CASGSGGETQYF; CDR3 DNA: TGTGCCAGCGGCTCCGGAGGGGAGACCCAGTACTTC
clone size: -; D gene: -; V gene: TRBV19; J gene: TRBJ1-5; CDR3 protein: CASGPVFNSNQPQHF; CDR3 DNA: TGTGCCAGTGGACCAGTCTTTAATAGCAATCAGCCCCAGCATTTT
clone size: many; D gene: -; V gene: TRBV28; J gene: TRBJ1-5; CDR3 protein: CASSLMGTRNQPQHF; CDR3 DNA: TGTGCCAGCAGTCTGATGGGCACTCGCAATCAGCCCCAGCATTTT
clone size: many; D gene: TRBD2; V gene: TRBV10-2; J gene: TRBJ2-3; CDR3 protein: CASSEQAGGGDTQYF; CDR3 DNA: TGCGCCAGCAGTGAGCAAGCGGGAGGGGGAGATACGCAGTATTTT
clone size: many; D gene: TRBD2; V gene: TRBV7-2; J gene: TRBJ2-1; CDR3 protein: CASSPLLSGSGEQFF; CDR3 DNA: TGTGCCAGCAGCCCACTCCTGAGCGGGAGTGGGGAGCAGTTCTTC
clone size: -; D gene: -; V gene: TRBV28; J gene: TRBJ2-7; CDR3 protein: CASSPRDGRTQYF; CDR3 DNA: TGTGCCAGCAGCCCACGGGACGGTAGGACGCAGTACTTC
clone size: -; D gene: TRBD1; V gene: TRBV5-4; J gene: TRBJ2-5; CDR3 protein: CASSLRDRKTQYF; CDR3 DNA: TGTGCCAGCAGCCTCCGGGACAGAAAGACCCAGTACTTC
clone size: -; D gene: -; V gene: TRBV7-9; J gene: TRBJ2-7; CDR3 protein: CASSLGMGGSEQYF; CDR3 DNA: TGTGCCAGCAGCTTAGGGATGGGGGGTTCCGAGCAGTACTTC
clone size: many; D gene: TRBD2; V gene: TRBV3-1; J gene: TRBJ2-7; CDR3 protein: CASSPPRSSGNYEQYF; CDR3 DNA: TGTGCCAGCAGCCCCCCCCGGTCTAGCGGGAACTACGAGCAGTACTTC
clone size: -; D gene: -; V gene: TRBV9; J gene: TRBJ2-2; CDR3 protein: CASSGGADKTGELFF; CDR3 DNA: TGTGCCAGCAGCGGGGGAGCCGACAAGACCGGGGAGCTGTTTTTT
clone size: -; D gene: TRBD2; V gene: TRBV29-1; J gene: TRBJ2-2; CDR3 protein: CSVVISGRDGELFF; CDR3 DNA: TGCAGCGTTGTGATTAGCGGGAGGGATGGGGAGCTGTTTTTT